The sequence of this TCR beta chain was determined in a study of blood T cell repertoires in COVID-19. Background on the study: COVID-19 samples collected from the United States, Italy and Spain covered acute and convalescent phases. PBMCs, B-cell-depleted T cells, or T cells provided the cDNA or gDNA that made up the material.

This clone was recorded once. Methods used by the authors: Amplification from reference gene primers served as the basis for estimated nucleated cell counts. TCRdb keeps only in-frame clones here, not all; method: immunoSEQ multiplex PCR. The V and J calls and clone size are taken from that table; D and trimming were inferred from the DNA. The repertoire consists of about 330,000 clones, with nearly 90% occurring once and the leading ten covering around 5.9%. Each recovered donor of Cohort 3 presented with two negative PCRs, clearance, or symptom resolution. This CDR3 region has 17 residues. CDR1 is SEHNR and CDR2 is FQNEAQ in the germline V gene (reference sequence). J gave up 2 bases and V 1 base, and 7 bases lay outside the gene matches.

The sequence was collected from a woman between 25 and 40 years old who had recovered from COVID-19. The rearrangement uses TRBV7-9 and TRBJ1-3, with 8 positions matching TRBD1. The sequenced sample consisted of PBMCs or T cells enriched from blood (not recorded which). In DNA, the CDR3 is TGTGCCAGCAGCTTAGTAGGGACAGGCGGGACTGGAAACACCATATATTTT. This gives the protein CASSLVGTGGTGNTIYF.